This T cell receptor (beta chain) was observed in a study of blood T cell repertoires in COVID-19. The CDR3 runs 15 residues. Trimming left V 0 bases short and J 4 bases short, with 11 bases between. Germline lookup yields CDR1 SGHRS and CDR2 YFSETQ. Relative to its sample, this clone is medium-sized. Methods used by the authors: How many nucleated cells were present was estimated from reference gene primer amplification. Assay used: immunoSEQ multiplex PCR; TCRdb lists only in-frame clones, some missing. V and J calls and clone size come straight from that table; D and trimming were deduced from the DNA. This repertoire shows tens of thousands of clones, around 87% found once; its top ten account for around 1.3%.

The chain is built from TRBV5-1 and TRBJ1-3; no clear D gene. This TCR came from a woman in her sixties with acute or convalescent COVID-19. The material sequenced was peripheral blood. The CDR3 protein is CASSLDPGRGNTIYF. CDR3 sequence (DNA): TGCGCCAGCAGCTTGGATCCGGGGAGGGGAAACACCATATATTTT.